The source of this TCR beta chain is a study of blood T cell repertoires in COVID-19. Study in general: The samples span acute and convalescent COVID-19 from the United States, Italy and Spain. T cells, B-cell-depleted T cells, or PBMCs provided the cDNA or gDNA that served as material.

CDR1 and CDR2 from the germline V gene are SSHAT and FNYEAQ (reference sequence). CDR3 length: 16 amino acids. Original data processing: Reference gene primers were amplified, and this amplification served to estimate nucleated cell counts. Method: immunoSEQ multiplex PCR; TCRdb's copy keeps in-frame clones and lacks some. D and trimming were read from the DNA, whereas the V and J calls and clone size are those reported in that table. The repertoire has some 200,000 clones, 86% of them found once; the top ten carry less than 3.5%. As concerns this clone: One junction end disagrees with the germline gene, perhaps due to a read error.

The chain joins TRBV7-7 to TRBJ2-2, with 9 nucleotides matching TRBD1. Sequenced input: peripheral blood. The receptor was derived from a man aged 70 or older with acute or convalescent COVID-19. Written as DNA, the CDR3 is TGTGCTAGCAGCTTCCACGTGGGGGACAGGGCAGGGGAGCTGTTTTTT. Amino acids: CASSFHVGDRAGELFF.